The rows below give T cell receptor beta chains drawn from one sample of a study of shared clonotypes between healthy human individuals. TCRdb keeps only in-frame clones here, not all; method: immunoSEQ multiplex PCR. The sample holds approximately 2.5 million clones, approximately 94% seen once. Sequencing input: naive CD4+ T cells from PBMCs. Receptors originate from a man younger than 35 in good health. Some clones in this sample may be carry-over from other donors' samples. Both conserved end residues are part of each CDR3. The D gene is left open where the match is weak. Clone size appears in some rows only: once, few, many, or a class for an expanded clone.

CASSTDRGLTNNEKLFF | TGTGCCAGTAGTACAGACAGGGGGTTAACCAATAATGAAAAACTGTTTTTT | NA | TRBD1 | TRBJ1-4 | TRBV19 | 17
CVRSAKGEAGYTF | TGTGTCAGAAGCGCCAAAGGGGAGGCTGGCTACACCTTC | NA | NA | TRBJ1-2 | TRBV7-5 | 13
CASSVQGVNEQFF | TGTGCCAGCAGCGTTCAGGGGGTCAATGAGCAGTTCTTC | NA | TRBD1 | TRBJ2-1 | TRBV9 | 13
CASSFQGDSNQPQHF | TGCGCCAGCAGCTTCCAGGGGGATAGCAATCAGCCCCAGCATTTT | NA | TRBD1 | TRBJ1-5 | TRBV5-1 | 15
CASSTRLAGGETQYF | TGTGCCAGCAGCACCCGACTAGCGGGAGGAGAGACCCAGTACTTC | NA | TRBD2 | TRBJ2-5 | TRBV7-2 | 15
CASSPLRRPEAFF | TGTGCCAGCAGCCCCCTGAGGAGACCTGAAGCTTTCTTT | NA | NA | TRBJ1-1 | TRBV14 | 13
CASSSRRGGTEAFF | TGTGCCAGCAGTTCACGCAGGGGTGGCACTGAAGCTTTCTTT | once | NA | TRBJ1-1 | TRBV6-5 | 14
CASSLGQVSSYNEQFF | TGTGCCAGCAGCTTAGGGCAGGTAAGCTCCTACAATGAGCAGTTCTTC | once | NA | TRBJ2-1 | TRBV7-9 | 16
CAWTRTGNYGYTF | TGTGCCTGGACCCGGACAGGGAACTATGGCTACACCTTC | few | TRBD1 | TRBJ1-2 | TRBV30 | 13
CASSQGLAGVLAKNIQYF | TGCGCCAGCAGCCAGGGTCTAGCGGGCGTTTTAGCCAAAAACATTCAGTACTTC | NA | TRBD2 | TRBJ2-4 | TRBV4-1 | 18
CASSLEANGEQYF | TGTGCCAGCAGCTTAGAAGCGAATGGCGAGCAGTACTTC | NA | NA | TRBJ2-7 | TRBV7-2 | 13
CASSLLDSNQPQHF | TGTGCCAGCTCCCTACTAGACAGTAATCAGCCCCAGCATTTT | NA | NA | TRBJ1-5 | TRBV18 | 14
CAISESPGLAGVGEQFF | TGTGCCATCAGTGAGTCCCCGGGACTAGCGGGGGTGGGGGAGCAGTTCTTC | NA | TRBD2 | TRBJ2-1 | TRBV10-3 | 17
CASSKVSGYTF | TGTGCCAGCAGCAAAGTCTCTGGCTACACCTTC | few | NA | TRBJ1-2 | TRBV21-1 | 11
CASRTTGDGYTF | TGTGCCAGCAGGACGACAGGGGACGGCTACACCTTC | NA | TRBD1 | TRBJ1-2 | TRBV6-5 | 12
CASSLSRPAGDTEAFF | TGTGCCAGCAGTTTATCCCGGCCCGCGGGTGACACTGAAGCTTTCTTT | NA | NA | TRBJ1-1 | TRBV27 | 16
CSVQKGQGAYYGYTF | TGCAGCGTCCAAAAAGGGCAGGGGGCGTATTATGGCTACACCTTC | NA | TRBD1 | TRBJ1-2 | TRBV29-1 | 15
CASSRQGPYEQYF | TGTGCCAGCAGTCGACAGGGTCCCTACGAGCAGTACTTC | once | TRBD1 | TRBJ2-7 | TRBV28 | 13